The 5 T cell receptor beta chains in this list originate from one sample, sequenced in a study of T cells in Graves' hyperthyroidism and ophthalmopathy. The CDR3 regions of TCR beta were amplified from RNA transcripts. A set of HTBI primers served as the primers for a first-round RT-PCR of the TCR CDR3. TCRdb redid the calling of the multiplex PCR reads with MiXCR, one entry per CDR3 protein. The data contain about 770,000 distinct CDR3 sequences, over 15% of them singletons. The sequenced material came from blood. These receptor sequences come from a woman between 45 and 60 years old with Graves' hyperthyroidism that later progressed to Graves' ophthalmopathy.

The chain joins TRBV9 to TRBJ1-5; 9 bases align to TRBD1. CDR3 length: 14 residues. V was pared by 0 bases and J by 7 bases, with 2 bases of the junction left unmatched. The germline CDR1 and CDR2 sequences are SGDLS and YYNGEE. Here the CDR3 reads CASSVGQGEQPQHF. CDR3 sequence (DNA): TGTGCCAGCAGCGTAGGACAGGGGGAGCAGCCCCAGCATTTT.

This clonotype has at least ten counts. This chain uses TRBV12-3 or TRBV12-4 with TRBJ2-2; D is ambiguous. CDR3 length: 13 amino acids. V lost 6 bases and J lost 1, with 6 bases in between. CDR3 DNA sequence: TGTGCCAGCAGCCTCAGGAACACCGGGGAGCTGTTTTTT. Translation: CASSLRNTGELFF.

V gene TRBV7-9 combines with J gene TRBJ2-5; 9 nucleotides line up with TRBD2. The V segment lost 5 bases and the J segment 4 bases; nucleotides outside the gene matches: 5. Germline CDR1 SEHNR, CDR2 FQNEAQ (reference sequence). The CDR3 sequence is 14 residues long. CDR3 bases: TGTGCCAGCAGCACGCGGGGGGGCCGAGAGACCCAGTACTTC. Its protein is CASSTRGGRETQYF.

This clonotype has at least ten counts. The CDR3 here is CASSRAVSSGNTIYF. For the CDR3, the DNA is TGTGCCAGCTCACGCGCCGTCTCCTCTGGAAACACCATATATTTT. The V gene is TRBV18, the J gene TRBJ1-3; D call uncertain. The CDR3 extends over 15 amino acids. The V and J ends lost 4 bases and 0 bases respectively, with 10 bases between them. Germline values: CDR1 KGHSH, CDR2 LQKENI.

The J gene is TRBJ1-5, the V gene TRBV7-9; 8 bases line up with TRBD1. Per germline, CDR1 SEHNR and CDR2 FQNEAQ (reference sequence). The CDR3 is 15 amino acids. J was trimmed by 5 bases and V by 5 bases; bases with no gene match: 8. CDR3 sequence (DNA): TGTGCCAGCAGCGGGCCGGCAGGGGGCTATCAGCCCCAGCATTTT. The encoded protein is CASSGPAGGYQPQHF.